Listed here are 25 T cell receptor beta chains from one sample, sequenced in a study of identical twins. TCRdb reprocessed the 5' RACE reads with MiXCR, giving one entry per CDR3 protein. The sample lists around 340,000 distinct CDR3 sequences; approximately 10% were seen once. Sequencing input: naive T cells sorted from blood. The receptors originated from a woman aged 45-65 years in good health.

This clonotype was observed a few times. The CDR3 DNA follows: TGTGCCAGCAGCACTACCAGGCAGTCGAACACCGGGGAGCTGTTTTTT. Protein: CASSTTRQSNTGELFF. The chain carries TRBV5-5 and TRBJ2-2; D uncertain. There are 16 residues in the CDR3. The germline gives CDR1 SGHKS, CDR2 YYEKEE (reference sequence). The V gene lost 4 bases and the J gene lost 0 bases, with 13 bases spanning the gap.

This clonotype has just a few counts. The CDR3 sequence: CAVRTSASYEQYF. The DNA for the CDR3 is TGTGCCGTGAGGACTAGCGCCTCCTACGAGCAGTACTTC. The chain couples TRBV10-3 to TRBJ2-7; TRBD2 matches at 9 bases. This CDR3 region has 13 residues. V trimming: 11 bases; J trimming: 0 bases; junction bases outside the gene matches: 5. The V gene's germline CDR1 is ENHRY and CDR2 SYGVKD.

Ten or more counts support this clonotype. The chain links TRBV2 to TRBJ1-1, with TRBD1 matching over 9 bases. This CDR3 comprises 16 residues. The V segment lost 6 bases and the J segment 4 bases; nucleotides outside the gene matches: 12. The germline V gene has CDR1 SNHLY and CDR2 FYNNEI. The CDR3 loop reads CASRPDRGYPSTEAFF. The CDR3 DNA is TGTGCCAGCAGACCGGACAGGGGCTACCCTAGCACTGAAGCTTTCTTT.

The V call is TRBV5-1, the J call TRBJ2-7, with 9 bases matching TRBD2. CDR3 length: 16 residues. With 0 bases clipped from V and 0 bases from J, the junction kept 4 bases outside the gene matches. Per germline, CDR1 SGHRS and CDR2 YFSETQ. Here the CDR3 DNA reads TGCGCCAGCAGCTTGGGTAGCGGGGGAAGCTCCTACGAGCAGTACGTC. The encoded protein is CASSLGSGGSSYEQYV.

In its sample, this clonotype was seen many times. The chain combines TRBV5-1 with TRBJ2-3, with D uncertain. The CDR3 has 14 residues. The ends were cut back, 0 bases at V and 5 bases at J, with 10 bases in the middle. Germline CDR1 is SGHRS and CDR2 is YFSETQ. CDR3 protein: CASSLGLSRDTQYF. The CDR3 nucleotides read TGCGCCAGCAGCTTGGGACTTTCCCGAGATACGCAGTATTTT.

Only a few counts were recorded for this clonotype. V is TRBV5-1 and J is TRBJ2-1; D not certain. The CDR3 extends over 13 amino acids. V lost 4 bases and J lost 5, with 10 bases in between. Germline CDR1 SGHRS, CDR2 YFSETQ. CDR3 region: CASSTTPDNEQFF. The CDR3, as DNA: TGCGCCAGCAGCACCACCCCAGACAATGAGCAGTTCTTC.

This clonotype was recorded at least ten times. The rearrangement joins TRBV20-1 to TRBJ2-1; D uncertain. V was trimmed by 2 bases and J by 5 bases, leaving 4 bases between them. The CDR3 runs to 11 residues. From germline, CDR1 is DFQATT and CDR2 SNEGSKA (reference sequence). CDR3 in DNA: TGCAGTGCTAGACATGACAATGAGCAGTTCTTC. It yields the protein CSARHDNEQFF.

In its sample, this clonotype was seen many times. The V gene is TRBV5-6, the J gene TRBJ2-1; D uncertain. The CDR3 is 12 amino acids. The V gene lost 0 bases and the J gene lost 8 bases, with 6 bases spanning the gap. Germline V CDR1 and CDR2: SGHDT, YYEEEE. The CDR3, as DNA: TGTGCCAGCAGCTTGGTTGTGGATGAGCAGTTCTTC. It encodes CASSLVVDEQFF.

In its sample, this clonotype was seen many times. V is TRBV7-3 and J is TRBJ1-1, with D hard to call. CDR1 SGHTA and CDR2 FQGTGA come from the germline V gene. The CDR3 spans 13 residues. V dropped 5 bases and J dropped 6 bases, with 13 bases sitting between them. CDR3 region: CASSGDGKAEAFF. CDR3 nucleotide sequence: TGTGCCAGCAGCGGCGACGGGAAGGCTGAAGCTTTCTTT.

This clonotype has at least ten counts. This sequence joins TRBV5-1 and TRBJ2-1; 9 bases map to TRBD2. In germline, CDR1 is SGHRS, CDR2 YFSETQ. V trimming: 0 bases; J trimming: 4 bases; junction bases outside the gene matches: 2. The CDR3 sequence is 15 residues long. The CDR3, as DNA: TGCGCCAGCAGCTTGGCAGCGGGAGGTTACAATGAGCAGTTCTTC. Its protein product is CASSLAAGGYNEQFF. Based on the CDR3 plus reference TRBV5-1 and TRBJ2-1, the full variable domain is KAGVTQTPRYLIKTRGQQVTLSCSPISGHRSVSWYQQTPGQGLQFLFEYFSETQRNKGNFPGRFSGRQFSNSRSEMNVSTLELGDSALYLCASSLAAGGYNEQFFGPGTRLTVL.

This clonotype was seen repeatedly, ten times or more. The CDR3 nucleotides read TGTGCCAGCACCGATCCTTATAGCGGGAGTCGGGATTTGAGCTCCTACGAGCAGTACGTC. Its translation is CASTDPYSGSRDLSSYEQYV. V is TRBV5-5 and J is TRBJ2-7, with 9 positions matching TRBD2. CDR1 is SGHKS, CDR2 YYEKEE, per germline (reference sequence). The V segment lost 6 bases and the J segment 0 bases; nucleotides outside the gene matches: 22. The CDR3 is 20 amino acids.

The chain recombines TRBV27 with TRBJ2-3, with 8 bases that match TRBD1. From germline, CDR1 is MNHEY and CDR2 SMNVEV (reference sequence). This CDR3 region has 15 residues. V was clipped by 4 bases and J by 0 bases; unmatched bases: 3. CDR3 DNA: TGTGCCAGCAGTTCGGGACAGGTTAGCACAGATACGCAGTATTTT. This gives the protein CASSSGQVSTDTQYF.

This clonotype was detected only a few times. V is TRBV6-5 and J is TRBJ2-7, with 12 bases lining up with TRBD2. After removal of 6 bases from V and 6 bases from J, the junction contained 9 bases not matched to a gene. The CDR3 is 15 residues long. The germline V gene has CDR1 MNHEY and CDR2 SVGAGI. The chain's CDR3 is CASSPTSGRLSEQYV. In nucleotides, the CDR3 is TGTGCCAGCAGCCCAACTAGCGGGAGGTTGAGCGAGCAGTACGTC.

This clonotype was observed a handful of times. This chain joins TRBV18 and TRBJ2-2; D uncertain. Trimming stripped 6 bases from V and 1 base from J, with 6 bases between. This CDR3 has 13 amino acids. Germline assignment: CDR1 KGHSH and CDR2 LQKENI. In DNA form, the CDR3 reads TGTGCCAGCTCTCAAGAGAACACCGGGGAGCTGTTTTTT. Amino acid sequence: CASSQENTGELFF.

This clonotype was detected many times. The gene calls are TRBV5-5 and TRBJ2-3; tentative D call: TRBD2 (5 bases). Germline CDR1 is SGHKS and CDR2 is YYEKEE (reference sequence). V lost 6 bases and J lost 6, with 11 bases in between. The CDR3 has 12 residues. CDR3 protein: CASIARGDTQYF. The CDR3 region has the DNA TGTGCCAGCATCGCCAGAGGGGATACGCAGTATTTT.

This clonotype has only a few counts. V and J are TRBV5-6 and TRBJ2-1, with TRBD1 identical over 11 bases. The V and J ends lost 3 bases and 6 bases, in that order; junction bases with no gene match: 8. Germline V CDR1 and CDR2: SGHDT, YYEEEE. This CDR3 region has 16 residues. CDR3 in DNA: TGTGCCAGCAGCTCACCGGGACAGGGGGTCGGCAATGAGCAGTTCTTC. Its translation is CASSSPGQGVGNEQFF. Drawing the rest from reference TRBV5-6 and TRBJ2-1, the complete variable domain is DAGVTQSPTHLIKTRGQQVTLRCSPKSGHDTVSWYQQALGQGPQFIFQYYEEEERQRGNFPDRFSGHQFPNYSSELNVNALLLGDSALYLCASSSPGQGVGNEQFFGPGTRLTVL.

Ten or more counts support this clonotype. V gene TRBV5-1 combines with J gene TRBJ2-7, with TRBD1 matching over 8 bases. Germline trimming cut 0 bases from V and 4 bases from J; bases unmatched to any gene: 9. CDR1 and CDR2 from the germline V gene are SGHRS and YFSETQ. This CDR3 spans 16 amino acids. The DNA for the CDR3 is TGCGCCAGCAGCTTGGTAGCAGGACAGGGTTTATACGAGCAGTACTTC. Protein product: CASSLVAGQGLYEQYF.

Of note for this clonotype: A much bigger clone sits one base away, suggesting this may be a read error. This sequence joins TRBV29-1 and TRBJ2-7; possibly TRBD1 or TRBD2 for D (5 bases each). The V gene's germline CDR1 is SQVTM and CDR2 ANQGSEA. This CDR3 has 12 amino acids. CDR3 amino acids: CCVELGPYEQYF. For the CDR3, the DNA is TGCTGCGTTGAACTGGGACCCTACGAGCAGTACTTC.

This clonotype was counted only a few times. CDR3 nucleotides: TGTGCCAGCAGCGTAGGGCCTTCCACCGGGGAGCTGTTTTTT. It codes for CASSVGPSTGELFF. V usage is TRBV9 and J usage is TRBJ2-2, with D hard to call. The CDR3 runs 14 residues. Trimming took off 0 bases at V and 4 bases at J, with 7 bases between the two ends. Germline V gene sequence: CDR1 SGDLS, CDR2 YYNGEE.

This sequence joins TRBV10-3 and TRBJ2-2; 14 bases fit TRBD2. The CDR3 is 21 amino acids. The V and J ends lost 0 bases and 0 bases, in that order; junction bases with no gene match: 9. Germline V gives CDR1 ENHRY, CDR2 SYGVKD. This CDR3 reads CAISESLHRLAGGSNTGELFF. CDR3 bases: TGTGCCATCAGTGAGTCCCTACACAGACTAGCGGGAGGGTCGAACACCGGGGAGCTGTTTTTT.

The chain is built from TRBV9 and TRBJ1-1; perhaps TRBD1 as D (6 bases). Germline CDR1 reads SGDLS; CDR2 reads YYNGEE. V was pared by 4 bases and J by 4 bases, with 17 bases between. The CDR3 sequence is 15 residues long. The CDR3 nucleotides are TGTGCCAGCAGCCCCGGGACACCTCGAAGCACTGAAGCTTTCTTT. As protein: CASSPGTPRSTEAFF.

This clonotype was counted many times. The chain uses TRBV12-3 or TRBV12-4 and TRBJ2-5; 9 bases agree with TRBD1. There are 15 residues in the CDR3. Trimming cost V 3 bases and J 6 bases; bases outside gene matches: 8. CDR3 bases: TGTGCCAGCAGTTTTTGGACAGGGGTAATTCAGACCCAGTACTTC. Its translation is CASSFWTGVIQTQYF.

This clonotype was seen a handful of times. A junction end diverges from the germline sequence, so it may reflect a read error. In nucleotides, the CDR3 is TGTGCTAGCAGCCCCGGGACTACCAACACCGGGGAGCTGTTTTTT. Translated: CASSPGTTNTGELFF. This chain connects TRBV7-7 to TRBJ2-2, with 7 bases aligning to TRBD2. CDR1 SSHAT and CDR2 FNYEAQ come from the germline V gene (reference sequence). This CDR3 comprises 15 residues.

This chain joins TRBV13 and TRBJ1-2, with 7 bases lining up with TRBD1. The V gene's germline CDR1 is PRHDT and CDR2 FYEKMQ (reference sequence). With V trimmed by 6 bases and J by 8 bases, 6 bases remained unmatched. The CDR3 totals 12 residues. The CDR3 region has the DNA TGTGCCAGCAGTACAGGGGTACTCGGCTACACCTTC. It translates to CASSTGVLGYTF.

The chain carries TRBV24-1 and TRBJ2-2; possibly TRBD1 for D (5 bases). Between the trimmed V and J ends, which lost 4 bases and 2 bases, there was a span of 13 bases. The CDR3 has 16 amino acids. CDR1 is KGHDR, CDR2 SFDVKD, per germline. CDR3 nucleotides: TGTGCCACCAGTGAACAGGTCCCCGTAAACACCGGGGAGCTGTTTTTT. The encoded protein is CATSEQVPVNTGELFF.